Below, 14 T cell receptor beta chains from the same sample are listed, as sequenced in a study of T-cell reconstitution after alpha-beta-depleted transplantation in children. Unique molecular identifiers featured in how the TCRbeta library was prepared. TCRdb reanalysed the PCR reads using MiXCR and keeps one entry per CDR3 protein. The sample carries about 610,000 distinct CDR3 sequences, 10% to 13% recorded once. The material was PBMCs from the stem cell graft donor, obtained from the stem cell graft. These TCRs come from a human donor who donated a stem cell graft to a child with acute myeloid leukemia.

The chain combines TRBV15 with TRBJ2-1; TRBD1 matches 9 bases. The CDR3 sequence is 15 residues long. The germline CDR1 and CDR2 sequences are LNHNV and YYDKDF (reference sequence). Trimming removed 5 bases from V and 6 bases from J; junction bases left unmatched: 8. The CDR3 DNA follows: TGTGCCACCAGCGGCCGGGACAGGGCACCCAATGAGCAGTTCTTC. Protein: CATSGRDRAPNEQFF. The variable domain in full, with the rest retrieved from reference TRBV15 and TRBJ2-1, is DAMVIQNPRYQVTQFGKPVTLSCSQTLNHNVMYWYQQKSSQAPKLLFHYYDKDFNNEADTPDNFQSRRPNTSFCFLDIRSPGLGDTAMYLCATSGRDRAPNEQFFGPGTRLTVL.

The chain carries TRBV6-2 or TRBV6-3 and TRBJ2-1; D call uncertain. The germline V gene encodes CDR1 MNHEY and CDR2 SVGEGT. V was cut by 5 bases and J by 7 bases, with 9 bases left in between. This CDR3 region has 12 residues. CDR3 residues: CASSLKNNEQFF. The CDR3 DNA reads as TGTGCCAGCAGTCTAAAGAATAATGAGCAGTTCTTC.

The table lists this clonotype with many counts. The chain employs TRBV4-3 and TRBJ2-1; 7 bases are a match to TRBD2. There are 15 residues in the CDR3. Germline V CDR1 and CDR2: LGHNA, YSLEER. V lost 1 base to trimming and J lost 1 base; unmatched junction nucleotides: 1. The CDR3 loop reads CASSQGGGSYNEQFF. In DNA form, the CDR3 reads TGCGCCAGCAGCCAAGGGGGGGGATCCTACAATGAGCAGTTCTTC.

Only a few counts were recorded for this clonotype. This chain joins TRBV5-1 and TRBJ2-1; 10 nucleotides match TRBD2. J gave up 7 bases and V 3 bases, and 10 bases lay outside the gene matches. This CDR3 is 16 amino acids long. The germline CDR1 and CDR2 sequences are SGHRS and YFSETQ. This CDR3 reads CASSYGGLAEGNEQFF. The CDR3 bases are TGCGCCAGCAGCTATGGAGGACTAGCGGAAGGGAATGAGCAGTTCTTC.

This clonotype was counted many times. The CDR3 loop reads CAISGSFGLPYEQYF. The CDR3, as DNA: TGTGCCATCAGTGGGTCGTTTGGGCTCCCATACGAGCAGTACTTC. The V and J genes are TRBV10-3 and TRBJ2-7; no firm D call. V gave up 4 bases and J gave up 4 bases, with 17 bases separating them. The CDR3 sequence is 15 residues long. Germline lookup yields CDR1 ENHRY and CDR2 SYGVKD.

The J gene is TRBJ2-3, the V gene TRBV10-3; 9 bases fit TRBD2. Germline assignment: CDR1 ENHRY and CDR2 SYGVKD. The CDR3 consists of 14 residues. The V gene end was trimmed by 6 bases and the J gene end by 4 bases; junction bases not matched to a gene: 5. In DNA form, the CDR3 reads TGTGCCATCAGAGCAGCGGGAGGAGCAGATACGCAGTATTTT. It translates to CAIRAAGGADTQYF.

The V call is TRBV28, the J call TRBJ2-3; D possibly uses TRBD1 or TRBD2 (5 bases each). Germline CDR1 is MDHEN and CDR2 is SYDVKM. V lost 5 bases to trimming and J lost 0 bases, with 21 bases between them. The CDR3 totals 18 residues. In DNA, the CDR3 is TGTGCCAGCAGTCGCCTCGGGACGGTAACCTCTAGCACAGATACGCAGTATTTT. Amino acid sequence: CASSRLGTVTSSTDTQYF. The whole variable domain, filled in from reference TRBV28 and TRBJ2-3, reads DVKVTQSSRYLVKRTGEKVFLECVQDMDHENMFWYRQDPGLGLRLIYFSYDVKMKEKGDIPEGYSVSREKKERFSLILESASTNQTSMYLCASSRLGTVTSSTDTQYFGPGTRLTVL.

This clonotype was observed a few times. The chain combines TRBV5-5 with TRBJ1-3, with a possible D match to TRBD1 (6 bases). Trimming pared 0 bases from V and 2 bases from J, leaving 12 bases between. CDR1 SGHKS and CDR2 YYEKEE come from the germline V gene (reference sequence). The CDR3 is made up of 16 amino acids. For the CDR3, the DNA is TGTGCCAGCAGCTTGGCTAGGGGGGAAGCTGGAAACACCATATATTTT. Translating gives CASSLARGEAGNTIYF.

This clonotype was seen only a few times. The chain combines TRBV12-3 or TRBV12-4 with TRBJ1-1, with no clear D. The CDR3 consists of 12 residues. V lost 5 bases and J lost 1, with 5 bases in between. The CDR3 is CASSNRNTEAFF. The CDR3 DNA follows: TGTGCCAGCAGTAATAGGAACACTGAAGCTTTCTTT.

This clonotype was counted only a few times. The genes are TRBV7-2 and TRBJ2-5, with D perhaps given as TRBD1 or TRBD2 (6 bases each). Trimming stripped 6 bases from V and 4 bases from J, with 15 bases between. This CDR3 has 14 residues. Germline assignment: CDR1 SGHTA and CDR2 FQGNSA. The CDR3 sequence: CASRPGAGPETQYF. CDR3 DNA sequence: TGTGCCAGCAGACCGGGGGCAGGCCCAGAGACCCAGTACTTC. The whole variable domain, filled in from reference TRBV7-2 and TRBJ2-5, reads GAGVSQSPSNKVTEKGKDVELRCDPISGHTALYWYRQSLGQGLEFLIYFQGNSAPDKSGLPSDRFSAERTGGSVSTLTIQRTQQEDSAVYLCASRPGAGPETQYFGPGTRLLVL.

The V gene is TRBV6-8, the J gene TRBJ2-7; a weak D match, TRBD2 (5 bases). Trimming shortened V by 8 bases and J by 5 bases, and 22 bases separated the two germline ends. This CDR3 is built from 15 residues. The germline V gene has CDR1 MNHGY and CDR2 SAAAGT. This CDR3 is CASSSPWESHNEQYF. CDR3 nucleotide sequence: TGTGCCAGCTCTTCCCCCTGGGAGAGTCACAACGAGCAGTACTTC.

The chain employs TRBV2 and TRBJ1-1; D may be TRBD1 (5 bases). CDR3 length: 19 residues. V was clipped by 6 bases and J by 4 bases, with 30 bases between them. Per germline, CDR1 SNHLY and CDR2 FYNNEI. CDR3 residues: CASSLQPPGLGISATEAFF. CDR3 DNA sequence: TGTGCCAGCAGCCTACAACCCCCGGGACTGGGAATTTCTGCCACTGAAGCTTTCTTT. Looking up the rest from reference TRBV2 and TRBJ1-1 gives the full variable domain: EPEVTQTPSHQVTQMGQEVILRCVPISNHLYFYWYRQILGQKVEFLVSFYNNEISEKSEIFDDQFSVERPDGSNFTLKIRSTKLEDSAMYFCASSLQPPGLGISATEAFFGQGTRLTVV.

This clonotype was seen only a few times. CDR3 amino acids: CAWSLGGSTEAFF. The CDR3 nucleotides read TGTGCCTGGAGTCTAGGGGGCAGTACTGAAGCTTTCTTT. The chain links TRBV30 to TRBJ1-1; 7 nucleotides agree with TRBD1. There are 13 residues in the CDR3. V dropped 2 bases and J dropped 5; count of bases not matched to a gene: 5. CDR1 is GTSNPN and CDR2 is SVGIG in the germline V gene (reference sequence).

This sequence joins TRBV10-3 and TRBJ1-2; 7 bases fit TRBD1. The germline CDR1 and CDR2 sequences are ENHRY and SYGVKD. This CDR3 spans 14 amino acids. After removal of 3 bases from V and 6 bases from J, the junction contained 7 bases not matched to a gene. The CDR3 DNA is TGTGCCATCAGTGATCCGGCAGGGGGGGATGGCTACACCTTC. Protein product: CAISDPAGGDGYTF.